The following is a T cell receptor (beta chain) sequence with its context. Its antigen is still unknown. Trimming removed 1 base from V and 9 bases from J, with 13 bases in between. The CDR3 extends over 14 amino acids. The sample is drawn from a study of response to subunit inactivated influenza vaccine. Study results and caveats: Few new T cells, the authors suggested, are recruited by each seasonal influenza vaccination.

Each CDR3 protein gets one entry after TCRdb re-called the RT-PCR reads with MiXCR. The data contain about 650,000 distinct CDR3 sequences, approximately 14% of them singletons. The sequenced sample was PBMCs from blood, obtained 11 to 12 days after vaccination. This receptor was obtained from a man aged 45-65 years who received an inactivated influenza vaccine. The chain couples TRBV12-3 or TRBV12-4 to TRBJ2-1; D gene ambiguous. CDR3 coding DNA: TGTGCCAGCAGTTTAGAAGGAGAATTGGGTGAGCAGTTCTTC. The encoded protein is CASSLEGELGEQFF.